This T cell receptor beta chain was sequenced during a study of cytomegalovirus exposure and HLA in healthy donors. General study results and limits: Associated with cytomegalovirus, according to the listing, were around 160 TCR beta chains. A missense variant in DCLRE1C was later tied to TCR beta V- and J-gene trimming.

With respect to this clone: Its target is unknown.

Trimming pared 0 bases from V and 3 bases from J, leaving 6 bases between. Looked up from germline, CDR1 is WNHNN and CDR2 is SYGVQD (reference sequence). The CDR3 runs 13 residues. It was with 60 Vbeta and 13 Jbeta primers that the PCR ran. Profiling relied on immunoSEQ multiplex PCR, and the TCRdb table lists in-frame clones only, not all of them. The sample carries under 150,000 clones, 65% to 85% recorded once. The chain combines TRBV10-1 with TRBJ2-7; D not certain. The TCR originated in a man over 45 in good health and CMV-seronegative. Source material: PBMCs. CDR3 in DNA: TGCGCCAGCAGTGAGTCGGGCAGCTACGAGCAGTACTTC. The encoded protein is CASSESGSYEQYF.